The 19 T cell receptor beta chains below were found in one sample sequenced in a study of blood T cell repertoires in COVID-19. The method was immunoSEQ multiplex PCR; TCRdb's version includes in-frame clones alone and lacks a portion of them. The sample consists of about 94,000 clones, about 80% of them appearing once. The sample was peripheral blood. These receptors originate from a human donor in a cohort sampled during active COVID-19.

The V and J genes are TRBV19 and TRBJ1-2; weak D call: TRBD1 (5 bases). Germline loops: CDR1 LNHDA, CDR2 SQIVND (reference sequence). The CDR3 totals 14 residues. The ends were cut back, 6 bases at V and 4 bases at J, with 15 bases in the middle. The chain's CDR3 is CASRPGTEIYGYTF. CDR3 nucleotides: TGTGCCAGTAGACCGGGGACTGAGATCTATGGCTACACCTTC.

The rearrangement uses TRBV2 and TRBJ2-5, with 8 bases aligning to TRBD2. The CDR3 length is 16 residues. V shed 4 bases, J shed 5 bases, and the junction held 12 bases outside the gene matches. Germline V gene data show CDR1 as SNHLY and CDR2 as FYNNEI. The DNA for the CDR3 is TGTGCCAGCAGTGTACTAGCGGATCTACCGAAGGAGACCCAGTACTTC. This translates into CASSVLADLPKETQYF.

The CDR3 DNA sequence: TGTGCCAGCAGCACACAGGGGAGCGAGCAGTACTTC. Amino acids: CASSTQGSEQYF. The gene calls are TRBV6-5 and TRBJ2-7; TRBD1 aligns across 7 bases. Germline CDR1 MNHEY, CDR2 SVGAGI. CDR3 length equals 12 residues. The V segment lost 6 bases and the J segment 6 bases; nucleotides outside the gene matches: 5.

The rearrangement uses TRBV6-5 and TRBJ1-1; D is unclear. CDR1 and CDR2 (germline): MNHEY, SVGAGI. This CDR3 has 13 amino acids. Trimming stripped 10 bases from V and 0 bases from J, with 12 bases between. CDR3 protein: CATQDSLNTEAFF. CDR3 DNA: TGTGCCACCCAGGATTCGTTGAACACTGAAGCTTTCTTT.

This chain uses TRBV5-1 with TRBJ1-1; D is ambiguous. The germline CDR1 and CDR2 sequences are SGHRS and YFSETQ. This CDR3 has 13 residues. V lost 4 bases and J lost 7, with 14 bases in between. DNA for the CDR3: TGCGCCAGCAGCCTTCTTCCCGGGGATGAAGCTTTCTTT. Protein sequence: CASSLLPGDEAFF.

The rearrangement joins TRBV13 to TRBJ1-4; D is perhaps TRBD1 (6 bases). The length of the CDR3 is 13 residues. Per germline, CDR1 PRHDT and CDR2 FYEKMQ (reference sequence). V was clipped by 3 bases and J by 8 bases, with 10 bases between them. The CDR3 DNA follows: TGTGCCAGCAGCTTTACAGGGATCGAAAAACTGTTTTTT. Amino acids: CASSFTGIEKLFF.

This chain uses TRBV6-5 with TRBJ2-7; 9 nucleotides agree with TRBD1. Trimming cost V 8 bases and J 3 bases; bases outside gene matches: 11. The CDR3 loop spans 15 amino acids. Germline assignment: CDR1 MNHEY and CDR2 SVGAGI. CDR3 region: CASGEWGTGIYEQYF. DNA for the CDR3: TGTGCCAGCGGGGAATGGGGGACAGGGATCTACGAGCAGTACTTC.

The chain employs TRBV12-3 or TRBV12-4 and TRBJ2-7; possible D gene TRBD2, 6 bases. The ends were cut back, 5 bases at V and 4 bases at J, with 9 bases in the middle. CDR3 length equals 12 residues. Here the CDR3 DNA reads TGTGCCAGCAGTCAGGGACTTTACGAGCAGTACTTC. Amino acid sequence: CASSQGLYEQYF.

The rearrangement uses TRBV28 and TRBJ1-4, with D possibly matching TRBD1 (6 bases). Germline V gene lookup returns CDR1 MDHEN and CDR2 SYDVKM. V lost 5 bases and J lost 0, with 22 bases in between. The CDR3 spans 19 residues. CDR3 DNA sequence: TGTGCCAGCAGTCCGTGGGACATCCAAGGGCCCTCAACTAATGAAAAACTGTTTTTT. The encoded protein is CASSPWDIQGPSTNEKLFF.

Worth noting for this clone: The same CDR3 is also encoded by other DNA sequences in this sample. The J gene is TRBJ2-7, the V gene TRBV3-1 (or the pseudogene TRBV3-2); 12 nucleotides agree with TRBD2. The CDR3 is made up of 15 amino acids. The ends lost 4 bases at V and 2 bases at J; junction bases unmatched: 3. Germline V gives CDR1 LGHDT, CDR2 YNNKEL (reference sequence). The CDR3, as DNA: TGTGCCAGCAGCCTCGGACTAGCGGGAACCTACGAGCAGTACTTC. Translated: CASSLGLAGTYEQYF.

This chain connects TRBV7-3 to TRBJ2-2, with D possibly matching TRBD1 (6 bases). The ends were cut back, 7 bases at V and 4 bases at J, with 10 bases in the middle. The CDR3 contains 13 residues. Germline V gene sequence: CDR1 SGHTA, CDR2 FQGTGA. The CDR3 loop reads CASKQGPTGELFF. The CDR3 region has the DNA TGTGCCAGCAAACAGGGACCCACCGGGGAGCTGTTTTTT.

V is TRBV28 and J is TRBJ2-2, with TRBD1 matching over 8 bases. CDR1 is MDHEN, CDR2 SYDVKM, per germline. The CDR3 spans 12 residues. J gave up 6 bases and V 6 bases, and 0 bases lay outside the gene matches. CDR3 in DNA: TGTGCCAGCAGGACAGGGGCCGGGGAGCTGTTTTTT. As protein: CASRTGAGELFF.

The DNA of the CDR3 is TGTGCCAGCAGTGATGGTGCGATAACGGGGGTGGATACGCAGTATTTT. It specifies CASSDGAITGVDTQYF. The chain employs TRBV25-1 and TRBJ2-3, with a possible D match to TRBD2 (6 bases). CDR1 MGHDK and CDR2 SYGVNS come from the germline V gene. The CDR3 spans 16 residues. V was pared by 3 bases and J by 6 bases, with 19 bases between.

The V gene is TRBV5-5, the J gene TRBJ2-3; a weak D match, TRBD2 (5 bases). Per germline, CDR1 SGHKS and CDR2 YYEKEE (reference sequence). Trimming took 2 bases from V and 1 from J, leaving 11 bases between them. The CDR3 covers 15 residues. Here the CDR3 reads CASSFLGSGTDTQYF. The CDR3 DNA follows: TGTGCCAGCAGCTTTCTGGGGAGCGGCACAGATACGCAGTATTTT.

The V gene is TRBV28, the J gene TRBJ1-2; D gene ambiguous. CDR3 length: 14 residues. The germline V gene encodes CDR1 MDHEN and CDR2 SYDVKM. V gave up 2 bases and J gave up 2 bases, with 9 bases separating them. CDR3 nucleotides: TGTGCCAGCAGTTTAGGGAGCGGGAACTATGGCTACACCTTC. It encodes CASSLGSGNYGYTF.

This clone appeared once. This chain connects TRBV18 to TRBJ2-7, with 9 bases lining up with TRBD2. The V and J ends lost 3 bases and 0 bases, in that order; junction bases with no gene match: 0. The CDR3 contains 14 residues. The germline V gene encodes CDR1 KGHSH and CDR2 LQKENI. The CDR3 region has the DNA TGTGCCAGCTCACCTAGCGGGAGCTCCTACGAGCAGTACTTC. The encoded protein is CASSPSGSSYEQYF.

The chain carries TRBV5-5 and TRBJ1-4; 9 nucleotides match TRBD1. Trimming took 4 bases from V and 7 from J; bases not matched to a gene: 5. There are 14 residues in the CDR3. CDR1 and CDR2 (germline): SGHKS, YYEKEE (reference sequence). CDR3: CASSLGQGSEKLFF. Here the CDR3 DNA reads TGTGCCAGCAGCCTGGGACAGGGTAGTGAAAAACTGTTTTTT.

The J gene is TRBJ2-7, the V gene TRBV9, with 7 nucleotides matching TRBD1. The V segment lost 0 bases and the J segment 3 bases; nucleotides outside the gene matches: 3. The CDR3 contains 14 residues. Germline lookup yields CDR1 SGDLS and CDR2 YYNGEE. In nucleotides, the CDR3 is TGTGCCAGCAGCGTAGGACAGGGAATCTACGAGCAGTACTTC. Its protein product is CASSVGQGIYEQYF.

The chain recombines TRBV7-8 with TRBJ1-1; D may be TRBD1 (5 bases). V was clipped by 2 bases and J by 4 bases, with 11 bases between them. The germline V gene has CDR1 SGHVS and CDR2 FQNEAQ. The CDR3 extends over 14 amino acids. The CDR3 DNA follows: TGTGCCAGCAGCTTAAGCCGGGGGATCACTGAAGCTTTCTTT. It yields the protein CASSLSRGITEAFF.